This entry features one TCR beta chain sequence. V was shortened by 5 bases and J by 10 bases, with 12 bases between the two germline ends. This CDR3 has 11 residues. The germline V gene encodes CDR1 DFQATT and CDR2 SNEGSKA (reference sequence). The time point: week 3, after first cycle of checkpoint inhibitor. Disease control meant complete response, partial response or stable disease at 12 weeks. Each bulk PBMC sample had roughly 350 ng DNA loaded. The protocol was immunoSEQ multiplex PCR, while the TCRdb copy is restricted to in-frame clones and leaves out a portion. The data contain fewer than 30,000 clones, 65% to 85% of them singletons. The sample belongs to a study of blood T cell dynamics during melanoma immunotherapy. As for the study in general: Standard first-line treatment here was pembrolizumab or nivolumab plus ipilimumab in metastatic melanoma.

The source of this sequence is a human donor with melanoma. The V call is TRBV20-1, the J call TRBJ2-4, with D possibly TRBD1 on 5 matching bases. The sequencing here drew on blood, taken from a patient treated with checkpoint blockade. CDR3 sequence (DNA): TGCAGTGCTGCCGTTCAGGGAATTCAGTACTTC. It codes for CSAAVQGIQYF.